Below, 32 T cell receptor beta chains from the same sample are listed, as sequenced in a study of cytomegalovirus exposure and HLA in healthy donors. Researchers ran the PCR with 60 Vbeta and 13 Jbeta primers. Here immunoSEQ multiplex PCR was the method, and the copy in TCRdb shows in-frame clones only, minus some. The profile shows 90,000 or so clones, about four fifths of them singletons. Sequencing was carried out using PBMCs. All receptors come from a young man in good health and CMV-seropositive.

This chain links TRBV6-5 with TRBJ2-7; D is unclear. The CDR3 is 13 amino acids. CDR1 and CDR2 (germline): MNHEY, SVGAGI. The V end lost 9 bases, the J end lost 4 bases, and 16 bases lay between the germline ends. The CDR3 nucleotides are TGTGCCAGGAGCTCCTCCGGTCGGTACGAGCAGTACTTC. Translating it yields CARSSSGRYEQYF.

The chain couples TRBV5-1 to TRBJ1-3, with 9 bases that match TRBD1. The CDR3 contains 17 residues. The germline V gene has CDR1 SGHRS and CDR2 YFSETQ. After removal of 4 bases from V and 4 bases from J, the junction contained 12 bases not matched to a gene. The CDR3 nucleotides read TGCGCCAGCAGCGGAACCCAACAGGGGGCTTTGGGAAACACCATATATTTT. Protein product: CASSGTQQGALGNTIYF.

V and J are TRBV6-5 and TRBJ2-1, with a possible D match to TRBD2 (5 bases). The CDR3 has 12 residues. V lost 4 bases, J lost 9 bases, and 10 bases lay in between. Germline CDR1 reads MNHEY; CDR2 reads SVGAGI. CDR3 nucleotide sequence: TGTGCCAGCAGTTCTCTAGGGAGTGAGCAGTTCTTC. It translates to CASSSLGSEQFF.

The chain couples TRBV18 to TRBJ2-3; TRBD2 agrees at 12 bases. CDR1 is KGHSH and CDR2 is LQKENI in the germline V gene. Trimming removed 4 bases from V and 0 bases from J; junction bases left unmatched: 2. This CDR3 has 16 residues. The CDR3 reads CASSLTSGRSTDTQYF. The DNA for the CDR3 is TGTGCCAGCTCACTTACTAGCGGGAGGAGCACAGATACGCAGTATTTT.

This clone was recorded once. J is TRBJ1-3 and V is TRBV27; TRBD1 might be the D (5 bases). Germline CDR1 MNHEY, CDR2 SMNVEV (reference sequence). This CDR3 region has 15 residues. Trimming took off 3 bases at V and 2 bases at J, with 11 bases between the two ends. As DNA, the CDR3 is TGTGCCAGCAGTTTCCTCGGGGGACCTGGAAACACCATATATTTT. Its translation: CASSFLGGPGNTIYF.

CDR3 bases: TGTGCTAGTGGCCGCCAGGGGGTGGGCTACAATGAGCAGTTCTTC. As protein: CASGRQGVGYNEQFF. The chain carries TRBV12-5 and TRBJ2-1; 7 nucleotides align to TRBD1. Germline loops: CDR1 LGHNT, CDR2 FRNRAP. V was pared by 6 bases and J by 3 bases, with 8 bases of the junction left unmatched. The CDR3 totals 15 residues.

This clone was detected only a few times. The V call is TRBV7-8, the J call TRBJ1-5; D not resolved. Germline V gene lookup returns CDR1 SGHVS and CDR2 FQNEAQ. The V and J ends lost 4 bases and 11 bases respectively, with 12 bases between them. The CDR3 is made up of 12 amino acids. The CDR3 DNA sequence: TGTGCCAGCAGCTCGCATGGAGGAGCCCAGCATTTT. Translation: CASSSHGGAQHF.

This clone was picked up a small number of times. The rearrangement uses TRBV6-5 and TRBJ2-4; tentative D call: TRBD2 (7 bases). The CDR3 runs 15 residues. In germline, CDR1 is MNHEY, CDR2 SVGAGI. The V end was cut by 4 bases, the J end by 3 bases, with 13 bases between. This chain's CDR3 is CASSSAGHLKNIQYF. The DNA for the CDR3 is TGTGCCAGCAGTTCAGCGGGACACCTCAAAAACATTCAGTACTTC.

J is TRBJ2-6 and V is TRBV7-9; D is possibly TRBD1 (6 bases). In germline, CDR1 is SEHNR, CDR2 FQNEAQ (reference sequence). This CDR3 region has 16 residues. V shed 1 base and J shed 5 bases, with 12 bases lying between them. CDR3 in DNA: TGTGCCAGCAGCTTAGGGGACAACTGGAGGGCCAACGTCCTGACTTTC. Amino acid sequence: CASSLGDNWRANVLTF. Combining the CDR3 with reference TRBV7-9 and TRBJ2-6 gives the whole variable domain DTGVSQNPRHKITKRGQNVTFRCDPISEHNRLYWYRQTLGQGPEFLTYFQNEAQLEKSRLLSDRFSAERPKGSFSTLEIQRTEQGDSAMYLCASSLGDNWRANVLTFGAGSRLTVL.

This clone came up a few times. V gene TRBV14 combines with J gene TRBJ2-1, with 12 bases fitting TRBD2. Germline V gene data show CDR1 as SGHDN and CDR2 as FVKESK. Germline trimming cut 4 bases from V and 4 bases from J; bases unmatched to any gene: 5. This CDR3 region has 16 residues. CDR3 sequence (DNA): TGTGCCAGCAGCCCCCCGGGACTAGCGGGTTACAATGAGCAGTTCTTC. As protein: CASSPPGLAGYNEQFF.

This rearrangement joins TRBV6-5 to TRBJ1-1; 8 positions agree with TRBD1. Losses at the gene ends were 6 bases for V and 1 base for J; bases not matched to a gene: 4. The CDR3 runs 14 residues. Germline V gene data show CDR1 as MNHEY and CDR2 as SVGAGI. CDR3 sequence reads: CASSFGQGNTEAFF. The CDR3 DNA sequence: TGTGCCAGCAGCTTTGGACAGGGGAACACTGAAGCTTTCTTT.

The chain employs TRBV11-2 and TRBJ1-1; 11 nucleotides agree with TRBD1. The CDR3 sequence is 14 residues long. Losses at the gene ends were 7 bases for V and 5 bases for J; bases not matched to a gene: 6. Germline V CDR1 and CDR2: SGHAT, FQNNGV. CDR3 region: CASTGQGGRTEAFF. The CDR3 DNA sequence: TGTGCCAGCACGGGACAGGGGGGACGAACTGAAGCTTTCTTT.

This sequence joins TRBV28 and TRBJ1-6; 8 bases map to TRBD1. The CDR3 contains 16 residues. V gave up 5 bases and J gave up 4 bases; unmatched junction bases: 7. Looked up from germline, CDR1 is MDHEN and CDR2 is SYDVKM. In DNA, the CDR3 is TGTGCCAGCAGTAGGGGACAGGACAGATATAATTCACCCCTCCACTTT. Its protein is CASSRGQDRYNSPLHF.

The chain is built from TRBV15 and TRBJ2-7; tentatively, D is TRBD2 (6 bases). The germline CDR1 and CDR2 sequences are LNHNV and YYDKDF (reference sequence). The V end lost 5 bases, the J end lost 4 bases, and 12 bases lay between the germline ends. The CDR3 sequence is 13 residues long. The CDR3 reads CATSQEGPYEQYF. The CDR3, as DNA: TGTGCCACCAGCCAGGAGGGCCCGTACGAGCAGTACTTC.

This clone appeared a single time. The chain is built from TRBV14 and TRBJ2-1; 11 positions match TRBD2. Unmatched junction bases numbered 3, after V lost 4 bases and J lost 7 bases. Germline CDR1 reads SGHDN; CDR2 reads FVKESK. The CDR3 runs 14 residues. The CDR3 here is CASSPLAGGNEQFF. The CDR3 DNA is TGTGCCAGCAGCCCGCTAGCGGGAGGTAATGAGCAGTTCTTC.

This chain links TRBV27 with TRBJ2-3; a possible D gene is TRBD1 (6 bases). Germline V CDR1 and CDR2: MNHEY, SMNVEV (reference sequence). Trimming left V 4 bases short and J 1 base short, with 18 bases between. CDR3 length: 17 amino acids. The CDR3, as DNA: TGTGCCAGCAGTTCCTCCCTTAGGGGGTCCCGCACAGATACGCAGTATTTT. Protein sequence: CASSSSLRGSRTDTQYF.

The sample holds one count of this clone. The chain employs TRBV7-2 and TRBJ2-7; D might be TRBD2 (5 bases). In germline, CDR1 is SGHTA, CDR2 FQGNSA. The CDR3 length is 14 residues. Trimming pared 7 bases from V and 1 base from J, leaving 14 bases between. This CDR3 reads CASKVGVSSYEQYF. The CDR3 DNA reads as TGTGCCAGCAAAGTCGGGGTATCGTCCTACGAGCAGTACTTC.

The V call is TRBV7-9, the J call TRBJ2-3; TRBD1 aligns across 11 bases. With 0 bases clipped from V and 2 bases from J, the junction kept 10 bases outside the gene matches. The CDR3 has 19 amino acids. CDR1 SEHNR and CDR2 FQNEAQ come from the germline V gene (reference sequence). As DNA, the CDR3 is TGTGCCAGCAGCTTAGCACTTCCAGGGACAGGGGGATTCACAGATACGCAGTATTTT. It is translated as CASSLALPGTGGFTDTQYF.

The chain employs TRBV7-8 and TRBJ1-2; D is perhaps TRBD1 (6 bases). V was cut by 5 bases and J by 0 bases, with 16 bases left in between. The CDR3 spans 16 residues. In germline, CDR1 is SGHVS, CDR2 FQNEAQ. CDR3 sequence: CASSHRDGGANYGYTF. The DNA of the CDR3 is TGTGCCAGCAGCCACAGGGATGGGGGAGCTAACTATGGCTACACCTTC.

The rearrangement links TRBV7-8 to TRBJ2-7, with 10 bases that match TRBD2. The CDR3 covers 15 residues. CDR1 is SGHVS, CDR2 FQNEAQ, per germline. Unmatched junction bases numbered 4, after V lost 1 base and J lost 4 bases. CDR3 sequence (DNA): TGTGCCAGCAGCTTAGAACTAGCGGGAAAATACGAGCAGTACTTC. Its translation is CASSLELAGKYEQYF.

This chain uses TRBV18 with TRBJ1-1; TRBD1 might be the D (6 bases). V was cut by 0 bases and J by 0 bases, with 14 bases left in between. The CDR3 totals 17 residues. Germline V gives CDR1 KGHSH, CDR2 LQKENI. In DNA form, the CDR3 reads TGTGCCAGCTCACCACCGAAGGGGGATAACCTGAACACTGAAGCTTTCTTT. Encoded protein: CASSPPKGDNLNTEAFF.

The V gene is TRBV2, the J gene TRBJ2-1; no definite D call. CDR3 size: 13 residues. Germline V gives CDR1 SNHLY, CDR2 FYNNEI. V shed 2 bases and J shed 7 bases, with 9 bases lying between them. The CDR3 region is CASSELGPNEQFF. As DNA, the CDR3 is TGTGCCAGCAGTGAACTGGGCCCTAATGAGCAGTTCTTC. Full variable domain (missing parts from reference TRBV2 and TRBJ2-1): EPEVTQTPSHQVTQMGQEVILRCVPISNHLYFYWYRQILGQKVEFLVSFYNNEISEKSEIFDDQFSVERPDGSNFTLKIRSTKLEDSAMYFCASSELGPNEQFFGPGTRLTVL.

The rearrangement links TRBV19 to TRBJ2-7; 8 bases align to TRBD2. V lost 0 bases and J lost 6; bases outside the gene matches: 4. The CDR3 loop spans 14 amino acids. Germline-derived CDR1 and CDR2 are LNHDA and SQIVND (reference sequence). The CDR3 loop reads CASSIDGTRGEQYF. The CDR3 coding sequence is TGTGCCAGTAGTATAGACGGGACTAGGGGCGAGCAGTACTTC.

In its sample, this clone was seen a few times. V usage is TRBV6-5 and J usage is TRBJ1-2, with 10 bases matching TRBD1. This CDR3 has 15 residues. The junction had 11 bases not matched to a gene; V was cut back by 6 bases and J by 7 bases. CDR1 and CDR2 from the germline V gene are MNHEY and SVGAGI. The CDR3 nucleotides are TGTGCCAGCAGGGTGCCGGGACAGGGGCAGGGTGGCTACACCTTC. Translated, it gives CASRVPGQGQGGYTF.

This chain uses TRBV21-1 with TRBJ1-1. TRBV21-1 is a pseudogene segment. The CDR3 is made up of 15 amino acids. CDR3 sequence reads: CASKLRTAAGAEAFF. CDR3 DNA: TGTGCCAGCAAATTAAGAACCGCGGCGGGGGCCGAAGCTTTCTTT.

This chain connects TRBV10-3 to TRBJ2-7; 11 bases align to TRBD2. The CDR3 is 13 residues long. The trim removed 11 bases at V and 7 bases at J, leaving 10 bases unmatched. Germline values: CDR1 ENHRY, CDR2 SYGVKD. The CDR3: CASLAGGLGEQYF. CDR3 nucleotides: TGTGCCTCCCTAGCGGGAGGACTGGGAGAGCAGTACTTC.

CDR3 coding DNA: TGTGCCAGTAGTACGGGACAAACCCCCGTCCCGGGGGAGCTGTTTTTT. This gives the protein CASSTGQTPVPGELFF. The chain joins TRBV19 to TRBJ2-2, with TRBD1 as a possible D gene (6 bases). Trimming pared 4 bases from V and 8 bases from J, leaving 20 bases between. CDR1 is LNHDA and CDR2 is SQIVND in the germline V gene (reference sequence). The CDR3 loop spans 16 amino acids.

The chain recombines TRBV7-9 with TRBJ1-4; 7 nucleotides align to TRBD1. The V and J ends lost 1 base and 0 bases, in that order; junction bases with no gene match: 2. Per the germline V gene, CDR1 is SEHNR and CDR2 is FQNEAQ (reference sequence). The CDR3 extends over 16 amino acids. The CDR3 loop reads CASSLDRGATNEKLFF. In DNA, the CDR3 is TGTGCCAGCAGCTTAGACAGGGGAGCAACTAATGAAAAACTGTTTTTT.

The chain carries TRBV14 and TRBJ2-3; perhaps TRBD2 as D (5 bases). V lost 4 bases to trimming and J lost 1 base, with 15 bases between them. The CDR3 extends over 16 amino acids. The germline V gene encodes CDR1 SGHDN and CDR2 FVKESK. CDR3 residues: CASSLLLGEGTDTQYF. The CDR3, as DNA: TGTGCCAGCAGCCTTCTTTTGGGAGAGGGCACAGATACGCAGTATTTT.

The chain employs TRBV21-1 and TRBJ2-7; the table's D call, TRBD2, was not checked against the DNA. TRBV21-1 counts as a pseudogene. There are 15 residues in the CDR3. Here the CDR3 reads CASRKAGLAIYEQYF. CDR3 bases: TGTGCCAGCAGAAAAGCGGGACTAGCAATCTACGAGCAGTACTTC.

In this sample, this clone turned up a few times. The chain recombines TRBV7-2 with TRBJ1-1; 7 bases are a match to TRBD1. V trimming: 5 bases; J trimming: 2 bases; junction bases outside the gene matches: 8. Germline assignment: CDR1 SGHTA and CDR2 FQGNSA. The CDR3 covers 15 residues. This chain's CDR3 is CASSKDRDRNTEAFF. In DNA, the CDR3 is TGTGCCAGCAGCAAAGACAGGGACCGCAACACTGAAGCTTTCTTT.

The V gene is TRBV27, the J gene TRBJ2-7; no clear D. Per germline, CDR1 MNHEY and CDR2 SMNVEV (reference sequence). The CDR3 has 12 residues. Trimming took 6 bases from V and 2 from J, leaving 8 bases between them. Written as DNA, the CDR3 is TGTGCCAGCAGAAAAACTCCCTACGAGCAGTACTTC. Translation: CASRKTPYEQYF.